This passage covers 10 T cell receptor beta chains from one sample sequenced in a study of blood T cells in healthy people across ages. A J-beta primer mix and a sample-barcoded 5' primer were used in a second PCR of about 7 to 12 cycles. In TCRdb, the 5' RACE reads were re-called with MiXCR into one record per CDR3 protein. In the table there are 1.5 million to 2 million distinct CDR3 sequences, about two fifths of which are singletons. Sequences were obtained from blood. The receptors come from a human donor in good health.

This chain uses TRBV11-1 with TRBJ1-2; perhaps TRBD1 as D (5 bases). Trimming pared 4 bases from V and 3 bases from J, leaving 12 bases between. The CDR3 spans 14 residues. Germline V gene lookup returns CDR1 SGHAT and CDR2 FQDESV (reference sequence). The CDR3 spells CASSSEGGDYGYTF. CDR3 nucleotide sequence: TGTGCCAGCAGCTCCGAGGGAGGGGACTATGGCTACACCTTC.

V usage is TRBV20-1 and J usage is TRBJ1-5; the D is unclear. Germline CDR1 reads DFQATT; CDR2 reads SNEGSKA (reference sequence). V dropped 0 bases and J dropped 6 bases, with 15 bases sitting between them. This CDR3 spans 15 amino acids. The CDR3 region is CSARDRLGSSQPQHF. The CDR3 DNA is TGCAGTGCTAGAGATCGGTTAGGGAGTTCTCAGCCCCAGCATTTT.

The chain links TRBV2 to TRBJ2-1; weak D call: TRBD1 (6 bases). V lost 5 bases and J lost 7, with 18 bases in between. The CDR3 totals 15 residues. The V gene's germline CDR1 is SNHLY and CDR2 FYNNEI. The CDR3, as DNA: TGTGCCAGCAGTATTGCCACCCTGACAGGAAATGAGCAGTTCTTC. Translation: CASSIATLTGNEQFF.

This clonotype has just a few counts. This chain uses TRBV20-1 with TRBJ2-1; TRBD2 aligns across 8 bases. V trimming: 0 bases; J trimming: 5 bases; junction bases outside the gene matches: 12. CDR1 is DFQATT and CDR2 is SNEGSKA in the germline V gene (reference sequence). The CDR3 has 17 residues. The CDR3 protein is CSARDLSGGGLDNEQFF. CDR3 sequence (DNA): TGCAGTGCTAGAGATCTGAGCGGGGGAGGTCTTGACAATGAGCAGTTCTTC.

V and J are TRBV20-1 and TRBJ2-4; D remains ambiguous. Matching the DNA end better, TRBJ2-7 makes the J call doubtful. The CDR3 extends over 11 amino acids. Germline V gene data show CDR1 as DFQATT and CDR2 as SNEGSKA (reference sequence). For the CDR3, the DNA is TGCAGTGCCACACTCTCCTACGAGCAGTACTTC. It translates to CSATLSYEQYF.

The chain joins TRBV5-1 to TRBJ1-2; a weak D match, TRBD1 (5 bases). V lost 5 bases and J lost 8, with 16 bases in between. The CDR3 consists of 13 residues. Germline CDR1 reads SGHRS; CDR2 reads YFSETQ. CDR3 in amino acids: CASRPVGRDGYTF. CDR3 in DNA: TGCGCCAGCAGGCCGGTTGGGAGGGACGGCTACACCTTC.

The gene calls are TRBV4-3 and TRBJ2-3; D is perhaps TRBD2 (5 bases). Germline V gene data show CDR1 as LGHNA and CDR2 as YSLEER. V lost 0 bases to trimming and J lost 6 bases, with 13 bases between them. This CDR3 contains 15 residues. DNA for the CDR3: TGCGCCAGCAGCCAAGATGTTCGAGCGGTTGATACGCAGTATTTT. Its protein product is CASSQDVRAVDTQYF.

This clonotype was seen ten or more times. This chain uses TRBV29-1 with TRBJ2-5; D may match TRBD1 or TRBD2 (7 bases each). Germline assignment: CDR1 SQVTM and CDR2 ANQGSEA. Deletions cut 4 bases from V and 1 base from J, with 16 bases between. The CDR3 runs 15 residues. CDR3 protein: CSVGRGGASQETQYF. The DNA of the CDR3 is TGCAGCGTTGGCAGGGGGGGAGCTTCCCAAGAGACCCAGTACTTC.

The V gene is TRBV7-8, the J gene TRBJ2-3, with 8 bases fitting TRBD2. The CDR3 length is 14 residues. Germline values: CDR1 SGHVS, CDR2 FQNEAQ. With 4 bases clipped from V and 7 bases from J, the junction kept 7 bases outside the gene matches. The CDR3 spells CASSSRAGVYTQYF. CDR3 coding DNA: TGTGCCAGCAGCTCACGAGCGGGGGTCTATACGCAGTATTTT.

V is TRBV5-1 and J is TRBJ2-1; D is possibly TRBD2 (5 bases). Germline V lookup: CDR1 SGHRS, CDR2 YFSETQ. The V end lost 1 base, the J end lost 5 bases, and 13 bases lay between the germline ends. The CDR3 is 15 amino acids. The CDR3 loop is CASSLTGKSDNEQFF. The CDR3 nucleotides read TGCGCCAGCAGCTTGACCGGGAAATCGGACAATGAGCAGTTCTTC.